In this sample, the clone carrying this T cell receptor (beta chain) turned up a few times. Its antigen remains unidentified. The TCR beta CDR3 regions underwent amplification using RNA transcripts as the source. Primed by the HTBI set, a first-round RT-PCR was run on the TCR CDR3. Each CDR3 protein is one row after TCRdb ran MiXCR on the multiplex PCR reads. The sample has hundreds of thousands of distinct CDR3 sequences, over 11% seen once. The record originates from a study of T cells in Graves' hyperthyroidism and ophthalmopathy. Study-wide context: Prior to any treatment, at the point of initial diagnosis, peripheral blood was collected. Study-level points and caveats: A model of 13 V-J features distinguished ophthalmopathy from stable hyperthyroidism. The model predicted ophthalmopathy a median around 6 months before onset.

Trimming took 4 bases from V and 5 from J; bases not matched to a gene: 5. CDR3 length: 16 amino acids. Germline CDR1 GTSNPN, CDR2 SVGIG (reference sequence). Used for diagnoses were clinical symptoms, serum thyroxine and TRAb, thyroid ultrasound and orbital computed tomography. The rearrangement joins TRBV30 to TRBJ2-2, with TRBD2 identical over 15 bases. The TCR comes from a woman in her 30s with Graves' hyperthyroidism. Sequenced material: blood. The CDR3 DNA reads as TGTGCCTGGAACGGACTAGCGGGAGGGCTTACCGGGGAGCTGTTTTTT. This encodes CAWNGLAGGLTGELFF.